The T cell receptor (beta chain) described here comes from a study of T cell responses to AZD1222 COVID-19 vaccine (TCRdb year 2021). Study-level background: TCR sequencing covered more than 230 trial participants: 200 to 220 given two doses of AZD1222 and 26 given two doses of MenACWY control vaccine. Trial participants were enrolled by age into subgroups of 18-55, 56-69 and 70-plus years, and around 140, 26 and 57 TCR-sequenced participants, respectively, were included in these subgroups.

The CDR3 regions of human TCRbeta chains were analyzed by immunosequencing. Turning to the authors' computational methods: TCRs in the repertoires were compared against a reference library of SARS-CoV-2-specific TCRs that had been generated with the MIRA antigen-specificity platform. Breadth was defined as the fraction of unique TCRs that were SARS-CoV-2-associated. Depth was defined as the fraction of total T cells that were SARS-CoV-2-associated. Using the MIRA data, every spike-specific TCR was mapped to the spike region that the TCR reacted to and assigned to either a CD4 or a CD8 class. Log10-transformed breadth and depth values were compared by one-way ANOVA with Sidak's multiple comparisons tests. TCRdb carries this immuneACCESS record with in-frame sequences only. Its versions omit some clonotypes, under half of them owing to an unresolved V gene in the studies checked, with the rest unexplained. D and trimming were read from the DNA, whereas the V and J calls and clone size are those reported in that table. The sample profile shows about 140,000 clones; nearly 95% of them were found once. 3% to 4% of the sample comes from the top ten.

The junction shows trimming of 5 bases on V and 0 bases on J, plus 3 bases between the germline ends. From the cysteine through the phenylalanine, the CDR3 covers 12 amino acids. Only CDR3 DNA is held: 36 bases, read in frame from base 1. CDR1 and CDR2 (SEHNR, FQNEAQ) derive from the germline V gene (reference sequence). Beyond this particular receptor, the publication reports: No day 14 peak-response samples were available, so repertoires were characterized only after the peak T cell response. Nearly half of unique spike-specific TCRs reportedly recognized epitopes outside regions mutated in the B.1.351 and B.1.1.7 variants. The vaccine-associated CD4 TCRs covered the entire spike protein, and the dominant responses fell in regions 160-218 and 743-854. After two AZD1222 doses, spike-specific TCR breadth and depth were significantly higher than at day 0 and than in MenACWY recipients. Only 5 to 7 AZD1222 recipients were SARS-CoV-2 seropositive at baseline, limiting conclusions about previously exposed vaccinees. In the small 56-69-year group, the increase in depth fell short of significance, most likely because of low power. Participants were mostly white British and included more females than males, and it was suggested by the authors that clonal diversity may have been underestimated.

The sample's time point label is to be understood as: about 28 days (+/-7) after the second vaccine dose. AZD1222 recipients whose second dose came at about 4 weeks and those whose second dose came at about 12 weeks were combined into one group, since spike-specific TCR depth and breadth did not differ between the two schedules. The vaccinee samples were drawn from two UK trials, COV001 and COV002, one of which was a single-blind randomized controlled phase 2/3 trial testing AZD1222 (ChAdOx1 nCoV-19) in healthy adults. Trial participant PBMC samples were collected at day 0 and day 28 after the second dose for TCRbeta chain sequencing. Concerning this clone itself: No antigen is known for it. No base-level quality is on record; no much larger clone is a single base apart.

The sample in question was peripheral blood, obtained 28 days after the second AZD1222 dose. The TCR sequence derives from an adult who received the AZD1222 COVID-19 vaccine. The V gene is TRBV7-9 and the J gene is TRBJ2-3, with the identity of the D gene unclear. CDR3 reads: CASSPSTDTQYF. The nucleotide sequence is TGTGCCAGCAGCCCAAGCACAGATACGCAGTATTTT.